The 18 T cell receptor beta chains below were found in one sample sequenced in a study of CD8+ T cells in alopecia areata. Regarding treatment: oral pan-JAK inhibitor, 5-10 mg twice daily. Reverse transcription of extracted RNA yielded cDNA, which provided the sequencing template. Only in-frame clones appear in the TCRdb table, and some are missing; sequencing was by immunoSEQ multiplex PCR. Found here are 100,000 to 150,000 clones, 61% of them singletons; the top ten hold around 5.4%. Sequenced material: CD4+ T cells sorted from blood, taken at week 4, from a patient treated with tofacitinib. These receptors originate from a human donor with alopecia areata.

This chain joins TRBV5-1 and TRBJ2-7, with 10 bases that match TRBD1. Per germline, CDR1 SGHRS and CDR2 YFSETQ. This CDR3 has 14 amino acids. With 4 bases clipped from V and 7 bases from J, the junction kept 8 bases outside the gene matches. CDR3 bases: TGCGCCAGCAGCCCGGGACAGGGGTATGGGGAGCAGTACTTC. Translated, it gives CASSPGQGYGEQYF.

This clone occurred a few times. A read error is likely here: a far larger clone is one base away. The chain links TRBV25-1 to TRBJ2-3; no firm D call. This CDR3 is 11 amino acids long. The germline V and J ends were trimmed by 6 bases and 3 bases, with 4 bases remaining between them. Looked up from germline, CDR1 is MGHDK and CDR2 is SYGVNS. The DNA for the CDR3 is TGTGCCAGCAGGCAGACAGATACGCAGTATTTT. Translating gives CASRQTDTQYF. The variable domain in full, with the rest retrieved from reference TRBV25-1 and TRBJ2-3, is EADIYQTPRYLVIGTGKKITLECSQTMGHDKMYWYQQDPGMELHLIHYSYGVNSTEKGDLSSESTVSRIRTEHFPLTLESARPSHTSQYLCASRQTDTQYFGPGTRLTVL.

The chain couples TRBV14 to TRBJ2-1; D call uncertain. The germline V and J ends were trimmed by 4 bases and 1 base, with 2 bases remaining between them. The CDR3 is 12 amino acids. Germline values: CDR1 SGHDN, CDR2 FVKESK. The CDR3 protein is CASSLSYNEQFF. CDR3 coding DNA: TGTGCCAGCAGCCTATCCTACAATGAGCAGTTCTTC.

The chain carries TRBV6-6 and TRBJ2-5, with TRBD2 as a possible D gene (5 bases). Germline-derived CDR1 and CDR2 are MNHNY and SVGAGI (reference sequence). V was cut by 8 bases and J by 0 bases, with 7 bases left in between. There are 12 residues in the CDR3. The chain's CDR3 is CASSRDQETQYF. CDR3 nucleotide sequence: TGTGCCAGCTCGAGGGACCAAGAGACCCAGTACTTC.

A few counts support this clone. The V gene is TRBV2, the J gene TRBJ2-3; maybe TRBD2 (6 bases). Germline lookup yields CDR1 SNHLY and CDR2 FYNNEI. The length of the CDR3 is 12 residues. Trimming removed 3 bases at V and 6 bases at J, with 7 bases between. The CDR3 DNA follows: TGTGCCAGCAGTGATCGGGGGGATACGCAGTATTTT. This sequence encodes CASSDRGDTQYF.

The genes are TRBV6-1 and TRBJ2-2; D remains ambiguous. Trimming removed 7 bases at V and 3 bases at J, with 15 bases between. Germline assignment: CDR1 MNHNS and CDR2 SASEGT. CDR3 length equals 15 residues. The CDR3 bases are TGTGCCAGCATCTGGGTTTCTACCGACACCGGGGAGCTGTTTTTT. Translated: CASIWVSTDTGELFF.

The chain uses TRBV7-2 and TRBJ2-5; TRBD1 is a possible D gene (5 bases). The V gene's germline CDR1 is SGHTA and CDR2 FQGNSA. V lost 2 bases and J 2 bases, leaving 9 bases between the germline ends. The CDR3 runs to 14 residues. The CDR3 DNA reads TGTGCCAGCAGCTTAACAGCAGGGCAAGAGACCCAGTACTTC. This gives the protein CASSLTAGQETQYF.

The chain couples TRBV9 to TRBJ2-3; 9 positions agree with TRBD1. Looked up from germline, CDR1 is SGDLS and CDR2 is YYNGEE. The ends lost 7 bases at V and 2 bases at J; junction bases unmatched: 11. The CDR3 runs to 16 residues. The CDR3 bases are TGTGCCAGCTGCTTAGGACAGGGGATTTCCACAGATACGCAGTATTTT. This codes for CASCLGQGISTDTQYF.

This chain links TRBV4-2 with TRBJ2-7; the match to TRBD2 covers 13 bases. The junction had 0 bases not matched to a gene; V was cut back by 1 base and J by 3 bases. The V gene's germline CDR1 is LGHNA and CDR2 YNFKEQ. The CDR3 contains 15 residues. The CDR3 spells CASSQGTSGGYEQYF. For the CDR3, the DNA is TGTGCCAGCAGCCAAGGGACTAGCGGGGGCTACGAGCAGTACTTC.

The chain uses TRBV7-9 and TRBJ2-7, with D perhaps assigned TRBD1 or TRBD2 (5 bases each). V gave up 4 bases and J gave up 11 bases, with 15 bases separating them. This CDR3 has 12 residues. Germline V gene lookup returns CDR1 SEHNR and CDR2 FQNEAQ (reference sequence). Written as DNA, the CDR3 is TGTGCCAGCAGCTACACCGACCGAGGGGAGTACTTC. Translation gives CASSYTDRGEYF.

The V call is TRBV30, the J call TRBJ1-5; D is perhaps TRBD1 (5 bases). Deletions cut 1 base from V and 3 bases from J, with 7 bases between. From germline, CDR1 is GTSNPN and CDR2 SVGIG (reference sequence). CDR3 length: 13 residues. The CDR3 is CAWSGQLNQPQHF. In nucleotides, the CDR3 is TGTGCCTGGAGTGGACAGCTCAATCAGCCCCAGCATTTT. The variable domain in full, completed from reference TRBV30 and TRBJ1-5, reads SQTIHQWPATLVQPVGSPLSLECTVEGTSNPNLYWYRQAAGRGLQLLFYSVGIGQISSEVPQNLSASRPQDRQFILSSKKLLLSDSGFYLCAWSGQLNQPQHFGDGTRLSIL.

The V gene is TRBV19, the J gene TRBJ1-2; unclear D gene. The CDR3 sequence is 11 residues long. CDR1 and CDR2 (germline): LNHDA, SQIVND (reference sequence). Trimming removed 8 bases from V and 4 bases from J, with 8 bases in between. The CDR3 DNA sequence: TGTGCCAGTCCAACTCTCTATGGCTACACCTTC. Translation: CASPTLYGYTF. Variable domain in full (rest from reference TRBV19 and TRBJ1-2): DGGITQSPKYLFRKEGQNVTLSCEQNLNHDAMYWYRQDPGQGLRLIYYSQIVNDFQKGDIAEGYSVSREKKESFPLTVTSAQKNPTAFYLCASPTLYGYTFGSGTRLTVV.

The chain is built from TRBV7-9 and TRBJ2-6; D possibly uses TRBD1 or TRBD2 (5 bases each). Between the trimmed V and J ends, which lost 2 bases and 4 bases, there was a span of 15 bases. The CDR3 runs 17 residues. Germline CDR1 and CDR2: SEHNR and FQNEAQ (reference sequence). CDR3 coding DNA: TGTGCCAGCAGCTTAAGCCACCGGGGCGCGGGGGCCAACGTCCTGACTTTC. It translates to CASSLSHRGAGANVLTF.

This clone was counted a few times. The chain has TRBV28 and TRBJ1-4, with 9 bases lining up with TRBD1. This CDR3 has 17 amino acids. Trimming cost V 3 bases and J 8 bases; bases outside gene matches: 13. CDR1 and CDR2 (germline): MDHEN, SYDVKM. Here the CDR3 reads CASSLDSTGTGREKLFF. CDR3 in DNA: TGTGCCAGCAGTTTGGACTCGACCGGGACAGGGCGGGAAAAACTGTTTTTT.

This clone was observed a few times. The chain employs TRBV29-1 and TRBJ2-2; D ambiguous. The CDR3 consists of 13 residues. Trimming took off 4 bases at V and 6 bases at J, with 12 bases between the two ends. Germline assignment: CDR1 SQVTM and CDR2 ANQGSEA. The CDR3 bases are TGCAGCGTTGGGACGCCGGCGGCCGGGGAGCTGTTTTTT. It yields the protein CSVGTPAAGELFF.

The CDR3 protein is CASSQRGFGEKLFF. CDR3 nucleotides: TGTGCCAGCAGCCAAAGGGGATTCGGTGAAAAACTGTTTTTT. The V call is TRBV27, the J call TRBJ1-4; a weak D match, TRBD1 (5 bases). V dropped 6 bases and J dropped 7 bases, with 15 bases sitting between them. This CDR3 has 14 amino acids. Germline V gene sequence: CDR1 MNHEY, CDR2 SMNVEV (reference sequence).

The chain links TRBV6-6 to TRBJ1-2, with D hard to call. This CDR3 comprises 13 residues. The germline V gene encodes CDR1 MNHNY and CDR2 SVGAGI (reference sequence). V was trimmed by 0 bases and J by 7 bases, leaving 9 bases between them. The CDR3 bases are TGTGCCAGCAGTTACTCGAGCGAGGGTGGCTACACCTTC. It codes for CASSYSSEGGYTF.

This chain connects TRBV7-2 to TRBJ2-1; perhaps TRBD1 as D (6 bases). The germline V gene has CDR1 SGHTA and CDR2 FQGNSA. Trimming took 0 bases from V and 7 from J, leaving 10 bases between them. This CDR3 is built from 14 residues. CDR3: CASSLAAGVNEQFF. The CDR3 DNA follows: TGTGCCAGCAGCTTAGCGGCAGGGGTTAATGAGCAGTTCTTC.